This T cell receptor (beta chain) stems from a study of blood T cell repertoires in COVID-19 (dated by TCRdb to 2020 to 2021). Describing the broader study: The collaborator samples originated in the United States, Italy and Spain and spanned the acute and convalescent phases of COVID-19. The sample metadata nearly always contained a de-identified subject ID, COVID-19 status, age in years and sex. Where available, HLA class I and class II types were taken from metadata supplied by the sample provider and were not determined by assay-based typing. The material from the prospective study consisted of cDNA or gDNA derived from T cells, B-cell-depleted T cells, or PBMCs. The samples were drawn from two sources: the first 160 participants of the ongoing ImmuneRACE study, and 1,200 or so subjects contributed by 6 global collaborators. The repertoires were made available in a free public database intended to serve as a resource for research on the immune response to SARS-CoV-2. Deeply sampled blood TCRbeta repertoires from subjects exposed to, actively infected with, or recovered from COVID-19 were included in the dataset.

TCRbeta CDR3 regions were amplified from genomic DNA by means of the immunoSEQ Assay, a bias-controlled multiplex PCR. The authors processed their data as follows. Within the assay, amplification of reference gene primers was used to estimate how many nucleated cells each sample contained. To quantify the absolute abundance of each unique TCRbeta CDR3 rearrangement, sequence reads were collapsed and filtered. For each sample, productive Simpson clonality was calculated by taking the square root of Simpson's diversity index across productive rearrangements. The immuneACCESS repertoire file appears here via TCRdb, limited to in-frame rearrangements. These files lack a portion of the clones; in checked studies, under half of the deficit traces to unresolved V genes, and the cause of the others is not known. V and J calls and clone size come straight from that table; D and trimming were deduced from the DNA. This sample has around 310,000 clones in its table, and over 75% of those were observed once. The leading ten clones occupy under 7% of the sample.

The paper as a whole reports these results and caveats: The amount of clinical and demographic metadata varied by source and participant and was provided uncurated.

This clone was seen only once. What antigen it recognizes has not been identified. Base qualities were left out, and no much larger clone turns up one base away. In the germline V gene (reference sequence), CDR1 corresponds to SGHNT and CDR2 to YYREEE. The CDR3 numbers 14 residues from cysteine through phenylalanine. Just CDR3 DNA is preserved here, 42 bases in frame from base 1. Trimming takes 4 bases from V and 4 bases from J, and the germline ends sit 11 bases apart. In Seattle, one collaborating source enrolled patients while the infection was active and tracked those patients longitudinally over the course of disease. The collaborating institutions used their own protocols to collect whole blood in K2EDTA tubes. For TCRbeta analysis, collaborators shipped samples as frozen whole blood, isolated PBMCs, or DNA extracted from either of those sample types.

The TCR comes from a woman under 40 with COVID-19, enrolled during active disease. The chain couples TRBV5-4 to TRBJ2-2; TRBD2 is possibly the D segment (6 matching bases). The sample taken for sequencing was peripheral blood. The DNA sequence is as follows: TGTGCCAGCAGCGGTGCCGGGGGCACCGGGGAGCTGTTTTTT. Its coded protein is CASSGAGGTGELFF.